The TCR beta chain under discussion was sequenced for a study of blood T cells in healthy people across ages. Study-level findings and limits: Shifts in expanded clonotypes may have been confounded by donor CMV status, which was unknown. When one million T cells were used, diversity estimates were thought to be underestimates.

Primers used in a second PCR of about 7 to 12 cycles were a sample-barcoded 5' primer and a J-beta primer mix. No fewer than 3 million CDR3-containing paired-end reads came from each sample. TCRdb re-analysed the 5' RACE reads in MiXCR, keeping a single row per CDR3 protein. Of 1.5 million to 2 million distinct CDR3 sequences listed, roughly 27% are singletons. Turning to this clonotype: Its antigen is currently unknown.

Input material: blood. This sequence originates from a woman aged 25-40 years in good health.

The CDR3: CASSADGNIQYF. In DNA, the CDR3 is TGTGCCAGCAGCGCCGACGGGAACATTCAGTACTTC. This chain uses TRBV7-3 with TRBJ2-4; no clear D. Trimming stripped 5 bases from V and 7 bases from J, with 9 bases between. This CDR3 region has 12 residues. Germline V gene lookup returns CDR1 SGHTA and CDR2 FQGTGA.